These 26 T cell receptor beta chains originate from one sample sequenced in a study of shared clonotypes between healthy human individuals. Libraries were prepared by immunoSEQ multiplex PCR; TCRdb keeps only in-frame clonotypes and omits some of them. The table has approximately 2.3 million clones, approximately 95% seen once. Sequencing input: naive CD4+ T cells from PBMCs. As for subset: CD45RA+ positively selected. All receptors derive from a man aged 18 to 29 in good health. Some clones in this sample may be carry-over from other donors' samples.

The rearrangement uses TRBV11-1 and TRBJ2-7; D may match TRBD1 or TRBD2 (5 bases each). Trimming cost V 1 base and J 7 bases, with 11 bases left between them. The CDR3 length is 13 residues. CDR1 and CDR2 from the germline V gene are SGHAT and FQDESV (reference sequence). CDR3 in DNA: TGTGCCAGCAGCTTAGGAGGGGAGAGGGAGCAGTACTTC. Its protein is CASSLGGEREQYF.

As DNA, the CDR3 is TGTGCCAGCAGCAAGGGTACAGGGACGTACCAAGAGACCCAGTACTTC. Translated: CASSKGTGTYQETQYF. The chain combines TRBV7-8 with TRBJ2-5; TRBD1 might be the D (6 bases). This CDR3 comprises 16 residues. V lost 5 bases to trimming and J lost 0 bases, with 16 bases between them. Per the germline V gene, CDR1 is SGHVS and CDR2 is FQNEAQ.

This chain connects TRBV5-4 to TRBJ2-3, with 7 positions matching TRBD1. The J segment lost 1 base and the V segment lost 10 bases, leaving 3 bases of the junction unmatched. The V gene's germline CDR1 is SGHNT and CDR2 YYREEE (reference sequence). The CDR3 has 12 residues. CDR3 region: CAGGQGTDTQYF. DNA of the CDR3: TGTGCCGGAGGACAGGGCACAGATACGCAGTATTTT.

CDR3: CASSLGRGNTIYF. The CDR3, as DNA: TGTGCCAGCAGCTTAGGACGAGGAAACACCATATATTTT. V and J are TRBV7-6 and TRBJ1-3; unclear D gene. From germline, CDR1 is SGHVS and CDR2 FNYEAQ. V lost 1 base and J lost 4, with 5 bases in between. The CDR3 covers 13 residues.

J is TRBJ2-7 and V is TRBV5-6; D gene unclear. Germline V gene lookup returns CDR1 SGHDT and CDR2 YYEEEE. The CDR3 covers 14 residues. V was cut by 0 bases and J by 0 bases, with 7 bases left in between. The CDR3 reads CASSLGLLSYEQYF. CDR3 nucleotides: TGTGCCAGCAGCTTGGGTCTACTCTCCTACGAGCAGTACTTC.

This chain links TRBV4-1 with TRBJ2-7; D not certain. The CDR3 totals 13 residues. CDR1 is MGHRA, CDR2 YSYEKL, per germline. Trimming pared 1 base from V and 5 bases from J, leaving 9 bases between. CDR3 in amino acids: CASSQVLSHEQYF. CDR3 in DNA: TGCGCCAGCAGCCAAGTGCTAAGCCACGAGCAGTACTTC.

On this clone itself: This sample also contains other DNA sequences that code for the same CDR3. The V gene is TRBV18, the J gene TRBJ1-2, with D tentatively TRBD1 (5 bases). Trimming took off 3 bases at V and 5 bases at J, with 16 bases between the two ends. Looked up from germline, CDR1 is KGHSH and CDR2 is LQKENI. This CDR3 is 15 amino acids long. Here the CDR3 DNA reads TGTGCCAGCTCACCGGCAGGGTCCCTCGGGTATGGCTACACCTTC. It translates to CASSPAGSLGYGYTF.

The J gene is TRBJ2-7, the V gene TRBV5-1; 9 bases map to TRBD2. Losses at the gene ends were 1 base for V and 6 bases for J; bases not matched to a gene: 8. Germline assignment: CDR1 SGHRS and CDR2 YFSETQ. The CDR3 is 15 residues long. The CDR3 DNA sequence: TGCGCCAGCAGCTTGCGGGGGACTAGCTTAGCCGAGCAGTACTTC. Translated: CASSLRGTSLAEQYF.

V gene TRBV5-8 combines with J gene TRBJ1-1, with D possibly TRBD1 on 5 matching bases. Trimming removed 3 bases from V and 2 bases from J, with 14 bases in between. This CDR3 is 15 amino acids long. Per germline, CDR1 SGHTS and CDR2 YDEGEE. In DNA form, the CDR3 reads TGTGCCAGCAGCTCAGCGGGGGTCCCCAACACTGAAGCTTTCTTT. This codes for CASSSAGVPNTEAFF. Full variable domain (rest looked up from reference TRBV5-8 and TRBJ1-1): EAGVTQSPTHLIKTRGQQATLRCSPISGHTSVYWYQQALGLGLQFLLWYDEGEERNRGNFPPRFSGRQFPNYSSELNVNALELEDSALYLCASSSAGVPNTEAFFGQGTRLTVV.

CDR3 sequence: CASSLYSQGTGANVLTF. The CDR3 nucleotides read TGTGCCAGCTCCCTGTACTCCCAGGGGACTGGGGCCAACGTCCTGACTTTC. V gene TRBV2 combines with J gene TRBJ2-6; TRBD1 might be the D (6 bases). Trimming took 8 bases from V and 2 from J, leaving 19 bases between them. The germline V gene has CDR1 SNHLY and CDR2 FYNNEI. This CDR3 has 17 residues.

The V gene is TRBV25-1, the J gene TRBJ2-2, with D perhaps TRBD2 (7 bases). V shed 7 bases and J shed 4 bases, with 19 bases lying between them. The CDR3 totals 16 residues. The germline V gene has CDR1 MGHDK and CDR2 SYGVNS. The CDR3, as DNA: TGTGCCAGCACCCTGGGCGGGGGCCGTACCACCGGGGAGCTGTTTTTT. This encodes CASTLGGGRTTGELFF.

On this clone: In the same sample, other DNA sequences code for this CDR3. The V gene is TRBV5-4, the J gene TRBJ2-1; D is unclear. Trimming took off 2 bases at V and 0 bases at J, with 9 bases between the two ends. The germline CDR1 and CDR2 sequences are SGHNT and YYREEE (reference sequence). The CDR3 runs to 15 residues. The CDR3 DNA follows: TGTGCCAGCAGCTTCGGCGGAAGCTCCTACAATGAGCAGTTCTTC. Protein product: CASSFGGSSYNEQFF. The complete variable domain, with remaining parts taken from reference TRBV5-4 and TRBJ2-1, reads ETGVTQSPTHLIKTRGQQVTLRCSSQSGHNTVSWYQQALGQGPQFIFQYYREEENGRGNFPPRFSGLQFPNYSSELNVNALELDDSALYLCASSFGGSSYNEQFFGPGTRLTVL.

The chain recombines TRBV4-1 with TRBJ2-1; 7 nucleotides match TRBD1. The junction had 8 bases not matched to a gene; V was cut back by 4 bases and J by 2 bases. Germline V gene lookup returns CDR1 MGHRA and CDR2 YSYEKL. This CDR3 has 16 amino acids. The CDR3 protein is CASSRGQASTYNEQFF. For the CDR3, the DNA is TGCGCCAGCAGCCGAGGACAGGCTTCGACCTACAATGAGCAGTTCTTC.

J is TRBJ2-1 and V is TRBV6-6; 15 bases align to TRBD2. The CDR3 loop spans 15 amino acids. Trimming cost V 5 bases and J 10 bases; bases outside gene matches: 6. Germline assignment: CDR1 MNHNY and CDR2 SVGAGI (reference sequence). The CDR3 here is CASSGLAGGLREQFF. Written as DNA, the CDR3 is TGTGCCAGCAGTGGACTAGCGGGAGGGCTCAGGGAGCAGTTCTTC.

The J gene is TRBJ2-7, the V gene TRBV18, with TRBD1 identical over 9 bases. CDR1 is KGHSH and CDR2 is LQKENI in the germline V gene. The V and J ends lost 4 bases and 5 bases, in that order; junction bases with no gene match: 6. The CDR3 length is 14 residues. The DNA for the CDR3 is TGTGCCAGCTCACTTGGGACAGGGCGAAACGAGCAGTACTTC. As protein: CASSLGTGRNEQYF.

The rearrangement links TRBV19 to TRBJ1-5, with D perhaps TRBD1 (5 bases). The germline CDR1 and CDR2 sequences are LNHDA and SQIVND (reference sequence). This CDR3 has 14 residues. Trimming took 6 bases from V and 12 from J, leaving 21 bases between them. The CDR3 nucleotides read TGTGCCAGTAGCCCGACTCGGCCTTTGGGGGTCCAGCATTTT. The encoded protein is CASSPTRPLGVQHF.

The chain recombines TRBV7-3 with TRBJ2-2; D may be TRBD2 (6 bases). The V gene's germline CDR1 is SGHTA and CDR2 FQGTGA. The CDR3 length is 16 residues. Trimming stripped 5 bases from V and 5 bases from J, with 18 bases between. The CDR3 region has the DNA TGTGCCAGCAGCCTCGTAGGAGGGCCCGAGACCGGGGAGCTGTTTTTT. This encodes CASSLVGGPETGELFF. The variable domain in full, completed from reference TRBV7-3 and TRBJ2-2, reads GAGVSQTPSNKVTEKGKYVELRCDPISGHTALYWYRQSLGQGPEFLIYFQGTGAADDSGLPNDRFFAVRPEGSVSTLKIQRTERGDSAVYLCASSLVGGPETGELFFGEGSRLTVL.

CDR3 sequence (DNA): TGTGCCAGCAGCCAAGTTTTGGGACAGGGGACCGGGGAGCTGTTTTTT. Its translation: CASSQVLGQGTGELFF. V is TRBV4-2 and J is TRBJ2-2, with 10 positions matching TRBD1. Unmatched junction bases numbered 4, after V lost 1 base and J lost 5 bases. This CDR3 has 16 residues. From germline, CDR1 is LGHNA and CDR2 YNFKEQ.

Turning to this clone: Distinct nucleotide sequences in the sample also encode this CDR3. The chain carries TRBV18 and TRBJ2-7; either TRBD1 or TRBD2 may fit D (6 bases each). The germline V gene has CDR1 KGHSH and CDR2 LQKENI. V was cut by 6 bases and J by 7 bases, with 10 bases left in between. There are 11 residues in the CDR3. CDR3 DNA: TGTGCCAGCTCCCAAGGGGGGGAGCAGTACTTC. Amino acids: CASSQGGEQYF.

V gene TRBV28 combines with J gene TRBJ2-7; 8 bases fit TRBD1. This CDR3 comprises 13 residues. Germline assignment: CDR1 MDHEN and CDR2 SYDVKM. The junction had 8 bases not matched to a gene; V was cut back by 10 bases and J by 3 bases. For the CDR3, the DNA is TGTGCCACCCGTCCACAGGGGGGCTACGAGCAGTACTTC. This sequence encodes CATRPQGGYEQYF.

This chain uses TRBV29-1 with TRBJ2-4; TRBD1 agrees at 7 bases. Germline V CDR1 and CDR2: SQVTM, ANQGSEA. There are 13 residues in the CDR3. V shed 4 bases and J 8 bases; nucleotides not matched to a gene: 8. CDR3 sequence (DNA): TGCAGCGTTGCGAACAGGGGCCTATACATTCAGTACTTC. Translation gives CSVANRGLYIQYF.

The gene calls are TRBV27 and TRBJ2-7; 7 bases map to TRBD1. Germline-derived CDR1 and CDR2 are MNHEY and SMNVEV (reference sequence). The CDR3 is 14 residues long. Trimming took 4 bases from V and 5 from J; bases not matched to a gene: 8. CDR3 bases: TGTGCCAGCAGTTCCCAAGACAGGGCCAACGAGCAGTACTTC. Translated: CASSSQDRANEQYF.

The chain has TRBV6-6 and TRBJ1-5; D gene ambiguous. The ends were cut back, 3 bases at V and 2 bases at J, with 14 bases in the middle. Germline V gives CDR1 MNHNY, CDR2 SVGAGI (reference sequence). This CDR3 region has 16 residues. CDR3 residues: CASSYRSRLGNQPQHF. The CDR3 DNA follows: TGTGCCAGCAGTTATAGGTCCAGGTTGGGCAATCAGCCCCAGCATTTT.

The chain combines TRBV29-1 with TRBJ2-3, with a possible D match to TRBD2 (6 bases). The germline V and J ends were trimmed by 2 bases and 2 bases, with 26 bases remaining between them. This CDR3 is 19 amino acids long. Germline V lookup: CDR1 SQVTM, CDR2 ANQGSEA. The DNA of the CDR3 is TGCAGCGTTGAACTAGCGACCCGACCCGGGGGAACGAACACAGATACGCAGTATTTT. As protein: CSVELATRPGGTNTDTQYF.

CDR3 nucleotide sequence: TGTGCCAGCAGCTCCGTAGCGGGCGCGGGGTCCCAGTACTTC. The encoded protein is CASSSVAGAGSQYF. V gene TRBV5-6 combines with J gene TRBJ2-5, with 7 nucleotides matching TRBD2. The trim removed 3 bases at V and 9 bases at J, leaving 11 bases unmatched. The germline V gene encodes CDR1 SGHDT and CDR2 YYEEEE. There are 14 residues in the CDR3.

The CDR3 is CASSVVLAGVDTQYF. The CDR3 DNA reads as TGTGCCAGCAGCGTAGTACTAGCGGGAGTGGATACGCAGTATTTT. The V gene is TRBV9, the J gene TRBJ2-3; 11 bases map to TRBD2. The length of the CDR3 is 15 residues. Trimming cost V 0 bases and J 6 bases; bases outside gene matches: 3. CDR1 is SGDLS, CDR2 YYNGEE, per germline.